What follows are 14 T cell receptor beta chains derived from one specimen sequenced in a study of vaccination effects on CD4 cells after COVID-19 (dated 2022 in TCRdb). After less than 13 days of culture, CD4+ T cells were isolated with the EasySep CD4+ T cell isolation kit. These TCRs are of unknown antigen specificity. Receptors were amplified or captured by the immunoSEQ multiplex PCR assay. Imported from immuneACCESS, the table was reduced by TCRdb to in-frame sequences with V and J called. These copies leave out some clones; in studies compared against another copy, an unresolved V gene accounts for under half, and the cause of the remainder is not known. This sample gives around 40,000 clones in total; 55% to 80% of them show up just once. The ten largest clones add up to just over 4% of the sample. Source: CD4+ T cells from PBMCs cultured without peptide, taken before COVID-19 vaccination. Receptors were obtained from a human donor who received a COVID-19 vaccine.

The J gene is TRBJ2-1, the V gene TRBV5-1; no clear D. With 1 base removed from V and 5 bases from J, the gap between germline ends came to 13 bases. Germline V gene lookup returns CDR1 SGHRS and CDR2 YFSETQ. The CDR3 is 15 amino acids. The CDR3: CASSLRPVTDNEQFF. The CDR3 region has the DNA TGCGCCAGCAGCTTGCGTCCAGTCACCGACAATGAGCAGTTCTTC.

J is TRBJ2-3 and V is TRBV5-1; 11 bases agree with TRBD1. The V segment lost 5 bases and the J segment 5 bases; nucleotides outside the gene matches: 4. The germline CDR1 and CDR2 sequences are SGHRS and YFSETQ. CDR3 size: 14 residues. CDR3 amino acids: CASRRDRGGDTQYF. The CDR3 DNA reads TGCGCCAGCAGGCGGGACAGGGGGGGAGATACGCAGTATTTT.

The rearrangement links TRBV6-4 to TRBJ1-5, with TRBD1 identical over 8 bases. Losses at the gene ends were 10 bases for V and 0 bases for J; bases not matched to a gene: 20. CDR3 length equals 19 residues. CDR1 is MRHNA and CDR2 is SNTAGT in the germline V gene. The CDR3 protein is CAKRVLPGQDWNSNQPQHF. In nucleotides, the CDR3 is TGTGCCAAGCGTGTATTACCGGGACAGGACTGGAATAGCAATCAGCCCCAGCATTTT.

This sequence joins TRBV5-1 and TRBJ2-1; D possibly uses TRBD1 or TRBD2 (6 bases each). Trimming pared 0 bases from V and 2 bases from J, leaving 15 bases between. Germline V lookup: CDR1 SGHRS, CDR2 YFSETQ. CDR3 length: 17 residues. The CDR3 DNA reads TGCGCCAGCAGCTTGGTGGGGGGCCTAGGACCCTACAATGAGCAGTTCTTC. Protein: CASSLVGGLGPYNEQFF. The variable domain in full, with the rest retrieved from reference TRBV5-1 and TRBJ2-1, is KAGVTQTPRYLIKTRGQQVTLSCSPISGHRSVSWYQQTPGQGLQFLFEYFSETQRNKGNFPGRFSGRQFSNSRSEMNVSTLELGDSALYLCASSLVGGLGPYNEQFFGPGTRLTVL.

The chain recombines TRBV5-1 with TRBJ2-1; 10 bases match TRBD2. The germline V gene has CDR1 SGHRS and CDR2 YFSETQ. The CDR3 loop spans 19 amino acids. The V segment lost 5 bases and the J segment 0 bases; nucleotides outside the gene matches: 14. DNA of the CDR3: TGCGCCAGCAGAAAAGGACTAGCGGCGGACCCAAGCTCCTACAATGAGCAGTTCTTC. Amino acid sequence: CASRKGLAADPSSYNEQFF. Variable domain in full (rest from reference TRBV5-1 and TRBJ2-1): KAGVTQTPRYLIKTRGQQVTLSCSPISGHRSVSWYQQTPGQGLQFLFEYFSETQRNKGNFPGRFSGRQFSNSRSEMNVSTLELGDSALYLCASRKGLAADPSSYNEQFFGPGTRLTVL.

There are a few counts of this clone. The chain is built from TRBV16 and TRBJ2-7; 7 bases map to TRBD1. Germline CDR1 is KGHSY and CDR2 is FQNENV. The CDR3 spans 17 residues. V lost 4 bases to trimming and J lost 3 bases; unmatched junction nucleotides: 15. CDR3 DNA: TGTGCCAGCAGCCCCTTAGAAGCCGGGACAGTGCTCTACGAGCAGTACTTC. Translation gives CASSPLEAGTVLYEQYF.

The chain recombines TRBV6-1 with TRBJ1-2; D may be TRBD1 (5 bases). The V gene lost 3 bases and the J gene lost 4 bases, with 9 bases spanning the gap. The germline V gene has CDR1 MNHNS and CDR2 SASEGT. CDR3 length equals 13 residues. The CDR3 DNA reads TGTGCCAGCAGTGAGGGACCCCTCTATGGCTACACCTTC. Protein sequence: CASSEGPLYGYTF.

J is TRBJ2-7 and V is TRBV11-2; 10 nucleotides line up with TRBD2. CDR1 is SGHAT, CDR2 FQNNGV, per germline. After removal of 0 bases from V and 7 bases from J, the junction contained 9 bases not matched to a gene. The CDR3 is 16 residues long. CDR3 bases: TGTGCCAGCAGCTTAGAGTCACTAGCGGGACGTAAAGAGCAGTACTTC. Its translation: CASSLESLAGRKEQYF. Together with reference TRBV11-2 and TRBJ2-7, the CDR3 gives the full variable domain: EAGVAQSPRYKIIEKRQSVAFWCNPISGHATLYWYQQILGQGPKLLIQFQNNGVVDDSQLPKDRFSAERLKGVDSTLKIQPAKLEDSAVYLCASSLESLAGRKEQYFGPGTRLTVT.

The chain employs TRBV28 and TRBJ1-4, with no clear D. V lost 3 bases to trimming and J lost 10 bases, with 12 bases between them. The CDR3 loop spans 13 amino acids. Germline V CDR1 and CDR2: MDHEN, SYDVKM. The DNA of the CDR3 is TGTGCCAGCAGTTTGGTTAAGTTGCGAAAACTGTTTTTT. This translates into CASSLVKLRKLFF.

The chain recombines TRBV3-1 (or the pseudogene TRBV3-2) with TRBJ2-3; TRBD2 matches 8 bases. CDR3 length: 14 amino acids. In germline, CDR1 is LGHDT, CDR2 YNNKEL (reference sequence). The junction had 4 bases not matched to a gene; V was cut back by 7 bases and J by 1 base. The DNA for the CDR3 is TGTGCCAGCAAGGGTAGCGGGGGCACAGATACGCAGTATTTT. This sequence encodes CASKGSGGTDTQYF.

The chain employs TRBV19 and TRBJ1-3; D uncertain. The CDR3 is 13 residues long. With 6 bases removed from V and 0 bases from J, the gap between germline ends came to 6 bases. Germline loops: CDR1 LNHDA, CDR2 SQIVND (reference sequence). This CDR3 reads CASRANSGNTIYF. The DNA for the CDR3 is TGTGCCAGTAGGGCAAACTCTGGAAACACCATATATTTT.

The chain couples TRBV6-1 to TRBJ2-6, with a possible D match to TRBD2 (6 bases). Looked up from germline, CDR1 is MNHNS and CDR2 is SASEGT. This CDR3 contains 15 residues. Trimming cost V 6 bases and J 2 bases, with 11 bases left between them. CDR3 DNA: TGTGCCAGCAGGTCGGGAGCGGCTGGGGCCAACGTCCTGACTTTC. This sequence encodes CASRSGAAGANVLTF.

This chain links TRBV9 with TRBJ2-7; D gene uncertain. This CDR3 has 13 amino acids. CDR1 is SGDLS and CDR2 is YYNGEE in the germline V gene. V dropped 4 bases and J dropped 4 bases, with 12 bases sitting between them. CDR3 loop: CASSPHWGYEQYF. CDR3 DNA: TGTGCCAGCAGCCCCCACTGGGGTTACGAGCAGTACTTC.

The chain uses TRBV19 and TRBJ1-1; D is undetermined. Per germline, CDR1 LNHDA and CDR2 SQIVND (reference sequence). There are 15 residues in the CDR3. V dropped 0 bases and J dropped 1 base, with 9 bases sitting between them. CDR3: CASSIDPRGNTEAFF. The CDR3 DNA sequence: TGTGCCAGTAGTATAGACCCGAGAGGGAACACTGAAGCTTTCTTT.